This record looks at one T cell receptor beta chain sequence and its context. The sample comes from a study of cytomegalovirus exposure and HLA in healthy donors. The assay was immunoSEQ multiplex PCR, and TCRdb's table has in-frame clones only and misses some. The table lists about 300,000 clones, around 89% of them singletons. The source of this sequence is a young woman in good health and CMV-seronegative. Sequencing was carried out using PBMCs.

The CDR3 DNA reads TGTGCCAGCAGTTTGAAGGGAGGGGATGGCTACACCTTC. Protein: CASSLKGGDGYTF. The chain couples TRBV6-5 to TRBJ1-2; D possibly corresponds to TRBD1 (5 bases). Germline V lookup: CDR1 MNHEY, CDR2 SVGAGI. The CDR3 loop spans 13 amino acids. The V end lost 4 bases, the J end lost 6 bases, and 12 bases lay between the germline ends.